The present TCR beta chain was sequenced within a study of T cells in Graves' hyperthyroidism and ophthalmopathy. As for the study in general: Peripheral blood was drawn at first diagnosis, prior to all treatment.

A 10 ml volume of fresh peripheral blood provided the PBMCs. The CDR3 contains 13 residues. CDR1 is MNHEY and CDR2 is SVGEGT in the germline V gene. Between the trimmed V and J ends, which lost 0 bases and 13 bases, there was a span of 12 bases. The source material, RNA transcripts, was used to amplify TCR beta CDR3 regions. A set of HTBI primers served as the primers for a first-round RT-PCR of the TCR CDR3. Each CDR3 protein is one row after TCRdb ran MiXCR on the multiplex PCR reads. The sample carries approximately 740,000 distinct CDR3 sequences, around 15% recorded once. The source is a woman aged 18-29 years with Graves' hyperthyroidism. The genes are TRBV6-2 or TRBV6-3 and TRBJ2-2; a possible D gene is TRBD1 (5 bases). What was sequenced was blood. This CDR3 is CASSYSVKGWLFF. Here the CDR3 DNA reads TGTGCCAGCAGTTACTCGGTGAAGGGGTGGCTGTTTTTT.